The rows below give T cell receptor beta chains drawn from one sample of a study of blood T cell repertoires in COVID-19. Sequencing was performed with immunoSEQ multiplex PCR; in TCRdb, only in-frame clones are kept and a portion is missing. The profile shows about 180,000 clones, about 81% of them singletons. The material sequenced was peripheral blood. Receptors were obtained from a woman over 75 with COVID-19, enrolled during active disease. Each CDR3 is given with its conserved first and last residue. The D gene is left open where the match is weak. The size of a clone is reported for some rows only, either as once, few or many, or as a class for expanded clones.

.,.,TRBJ1-6,TRBV6-5,TGTGCCGGTGGACAGAGCTCCTATAATTCACCCCTCCACTTT,CAGGQSSYNSPLHF
TRBD1,.,TRBJ2-7,TRBV6-5,TGTGCCAGCAGAGGCGCAGGGGGCACCTACGAGCAGTACTTC,CASRGAGGTYEQYF
.,few,TRBJ1-3,TRBV5-8,TGTGCCAGCAGCTTTGGCGGCAGCGGAAACACCATATATTTT,CASSFGGSGNTIYF
TRBD2,.,TRBJ2-5,TRBV5-1,TGCGCCAGCAGCCCCGGGACTAGCGGTATCCAAGAGACCCAGTACTTC,CASSPGTSGIQETQYF
TRBD2,.,TRBJ2-2,TRBV5-1,TGCGCCAGCAGCTTGGCAATGGGCGGGGGACCACCCGGGGAGCTGTTTTTT,CASSLAMGGGPPGELFF
.,.,TRBJ1-6,TRBV28,TGTGCCAGCAGTTTAGGTTGGACGGGGGGGAGGAATTCACCCCTCCACTTT,CASSLGWTGGRNSPLHF
TRBD1,.,TRBJ2-3,TRBV10-3,TGTGCCATCAGTGTCAAACCGGGACAGGGAGGCTATTTT,CAISVKPGQGGYF
.,.,TRBJ2-7,TRBV6-5,TGTGCCAGCAGCGCAAACTCCGAGCAGTACTTC,CASSANSEQYF
TRBD1,.,TRBJ2-2,TRBV4-1,TGCGCCAGCAGCCAAGGACAGGGCGGGTTCGGGGAGCTGTTTTTT,CASSQGQGGFGELFF
.,.,TRBJ1-1,TRBV19,TGTGCCAGTAGTAGGCCGGGAATGAACACTGAAGCTTTCTTT,CASSRPGMNTEAFF
TRBD1,.,TRBJ1-2,TRBV6-5,TGTGCCAGCAGTTATGACAGGGACCAGTATGGCTACACCTTC,CASSYDRDQYGYTF
.,.,TRBJ1-1,TRBV4-3,TGCGCCAGCAGCGTCGGACAGTTCAACACTGAAGCTTTCTTT,CASSVGQFNTEAFF
TRBD2,.,TRBJ2-5,TRBV5-4,TGTGCCAGCAGCTCTGGTCGGGGGGTGCAAGAGACCCAGTACTTC,CASSSGRGVQETQYF
TRBD1,.,TRBJ1-5,TRBV19,TGTGCCAGTAACCGACAGGGAGGAAGCAATCAGCCCCAGCATTTT,CASNRQGGSNQPQHF
.,once,TRBJ2-3,TRBV28,TGTGCCAGTTTTCCGGCAGGGGGCACAGATACGCAGTATTTT,CASFPAGGTDTQYF
TRBD1,.,TRBJ1-1,TRBV19,TGTGCCAGTAGTCCTAGGGACAGGGGACTTATGAACACTGAAGCTTTCTTT,CASSPRDRGLMNTEAFF
TRBD1,.,TRBJ2-1,TRBV7-3,TGTGCCAGCAGCCCCTCCGGGACAGGGGGCTACAATGAGCAGTTCTTC,CASSPSGTGGYNEQFF
TRBD1,.,TRBJ1-6,TRBV5-1,TGCGCCAGCAGCTCCGACAGGGGGGGTAATTCACCCCTCCACTTT,CASSSDRGGNSPLHF
.,.,TRBJ2-3,TRBV7-9,TGTGCCAGCAGCTTAACGGGCGGGTTCCTCGATACGCAGTATTTT,CASSLTGGFLDTQYF
TRBD2,few,TRBJ2-1,TRBV11-2,TGTGCCAGCAGCTACCCTAGCGGGAGAAGGGGAATTTACAATGAGCAGTTCTTC,CASSYPSGRRGIYNEQFF
TRBD1,.,TRBJ1-2,TRBV10-3,TGTGCCATCAGGAGGGACAGGGAAGGCGTTGGCTACACCTTC,CAIRRDREGVGYTF
.,few,TRBJ1-4,TRBV4-1,TGCGCCAGCAGCCAAACGGGGGGCAAGAGTGAAAAACTGTTTTTT,CASSQTGGKSEKLFF
TRBD2,.,TRBJ2-1,TRBV2,TGTGCCAGCACCAGGACTAGCGGGTCCAACTACAATGAGCAGTTCTTC,CASTRTSGSNYNEQFF
.,.,TRBJ1-5,TRBV4-3,TGCGCCAGCAGCCAAGACGACAGCAGCAATCAGCCCCAGCATTTT,CASSQDDSSNQPQHF
TRBD1,few,TRBJ1-6,TRBV27,TGTGCCAGCAGTTCCCCTTCGACAGGGTACAATTCACCCCTCCACTTT,CASSSPSTGYNSPLHF
TRBD2,.,TRBJ2-1,TRBV29-1,TGCAGCGGTGGTAGCGGGTTATCCTACAATGAGCAGTTCTTC,CSGGSGLSYNEQFF
.,.,TRBJ2-1,TRBV6-6,TGTGCCAGCAGTTACTCACAATCAGTCTCCTACAATGAGCAGTTCTTC,CASSYSQSVSYNEQFF
.,.,TRBJ2-1,TRBV6-5,TGTGCCAGCAGTTACTCGATGGCAGGGAACGGGAATGAGCAGTTCTTC,CASSYSMAGNGNEQFF
.,.,TRBJ2-1,TRBV4-1,TGCGCCAGCAGCCAAGATACGTCCAAGCCCCCTGGGCAGTTCTTC,CASSQDTSKPPGQFF
.,.,TRBJ1-2,TRBV4-2,TGTGCCAGCAGCCAAGGCGGGGACTATGGCTACACCTTC,CASSQGGDYGYTF
TRBD2,few,TRBJ2-7,TRBV5-1,TGCGCCAGCAGCTTGCTAGCGGGCGGCTACGAGCAGTACTTC,CASSLLAGGYEQYF